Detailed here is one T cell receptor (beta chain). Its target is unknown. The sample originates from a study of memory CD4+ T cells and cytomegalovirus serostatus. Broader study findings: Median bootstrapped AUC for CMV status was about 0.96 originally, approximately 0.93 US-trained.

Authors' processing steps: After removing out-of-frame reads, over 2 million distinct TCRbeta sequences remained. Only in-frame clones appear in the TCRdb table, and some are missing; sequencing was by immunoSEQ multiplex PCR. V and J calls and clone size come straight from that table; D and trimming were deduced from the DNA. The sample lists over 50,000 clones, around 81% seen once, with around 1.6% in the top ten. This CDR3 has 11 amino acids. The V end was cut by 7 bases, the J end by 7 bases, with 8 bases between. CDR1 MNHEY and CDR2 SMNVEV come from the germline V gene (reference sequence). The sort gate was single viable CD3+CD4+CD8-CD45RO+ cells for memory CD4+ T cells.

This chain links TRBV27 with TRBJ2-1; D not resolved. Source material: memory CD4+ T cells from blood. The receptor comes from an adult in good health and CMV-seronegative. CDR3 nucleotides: TGTGCCAGCAAAGGAGTGAATGAGCAGTTCTTC. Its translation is CASKGVNEQFF.